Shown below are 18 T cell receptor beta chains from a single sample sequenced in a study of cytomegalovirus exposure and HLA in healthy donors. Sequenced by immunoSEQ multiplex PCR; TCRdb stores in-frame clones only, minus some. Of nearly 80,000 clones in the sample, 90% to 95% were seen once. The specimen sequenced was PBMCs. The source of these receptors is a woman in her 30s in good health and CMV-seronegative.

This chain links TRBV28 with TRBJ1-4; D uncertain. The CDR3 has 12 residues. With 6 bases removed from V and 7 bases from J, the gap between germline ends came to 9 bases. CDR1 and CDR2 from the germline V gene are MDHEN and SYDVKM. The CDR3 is CASRRLPEKLFF. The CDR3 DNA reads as TGTGCCAGCAGGCGACTCCCTGAAAAACTGTTTTTT.

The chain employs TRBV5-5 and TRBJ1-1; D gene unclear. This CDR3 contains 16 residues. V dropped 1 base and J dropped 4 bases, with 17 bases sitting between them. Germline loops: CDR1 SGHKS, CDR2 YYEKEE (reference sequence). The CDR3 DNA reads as TGTGCCAGCAGCTTGAGCGACGATTACGGTGGCACTGAAGCTTTCTTT. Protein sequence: CASSLSDDYGGTEAFF.

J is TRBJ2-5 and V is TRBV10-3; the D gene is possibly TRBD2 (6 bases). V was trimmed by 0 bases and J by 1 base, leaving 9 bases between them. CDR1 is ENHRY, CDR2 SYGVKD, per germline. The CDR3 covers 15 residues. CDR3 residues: CAISESGGPQETQYF. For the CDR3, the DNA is TGTGCCATCAGTGAGTCCGGGGGACCCCAAGAGACCCAGTACTTC.

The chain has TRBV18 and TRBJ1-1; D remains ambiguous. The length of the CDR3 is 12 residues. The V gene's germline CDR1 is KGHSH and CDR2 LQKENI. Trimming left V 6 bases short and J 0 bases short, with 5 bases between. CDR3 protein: CASSSVNTEAFF. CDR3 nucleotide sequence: TGTGCCAGCTCCAGCGTGAACACTGAAGCTTTCTTT.

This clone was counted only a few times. CDR3 DNA sequence: TGCGCCAGCAGTTCTACAGGGGGGGCCTACGAGCAGTACTTC. Residues: CASSSTGGAYEQYF. The chain uses TRBV5-1 and TRBJ2-7; D possibly corresponds to TRBD1 (8 bases). Trimming removed 5 bases at V and 2 bases at J, with 14 bases between. The CDR3 is 14 amino acids. In germline, CDR1 is SGHRS, CDR2 YFSETQ.

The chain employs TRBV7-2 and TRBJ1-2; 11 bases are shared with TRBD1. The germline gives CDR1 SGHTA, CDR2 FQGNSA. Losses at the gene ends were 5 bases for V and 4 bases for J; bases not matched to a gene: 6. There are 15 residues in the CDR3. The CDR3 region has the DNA TGTGCCAGCAGCCTGGACAGGGGGCGCGTCTATGGCTACACCTTC. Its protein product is CASSLDRGRVYGYTF.

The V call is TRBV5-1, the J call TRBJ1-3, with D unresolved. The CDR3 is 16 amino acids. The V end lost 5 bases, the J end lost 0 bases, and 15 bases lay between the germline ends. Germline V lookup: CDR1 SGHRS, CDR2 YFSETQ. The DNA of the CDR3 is TGCGCCAGCAGTTACTCGGACGGGGACTCTGGAAACACCATATATTTT. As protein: CASSYSDGDSGNTIYF.

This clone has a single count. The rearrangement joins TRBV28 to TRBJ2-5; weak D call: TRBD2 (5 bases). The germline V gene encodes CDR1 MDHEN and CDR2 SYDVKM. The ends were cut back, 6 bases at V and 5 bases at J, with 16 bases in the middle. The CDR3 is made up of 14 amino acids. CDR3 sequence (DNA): TGTGCCAGCAGGGCGGTCAATTCGGGGGAGACCCAGTACTTC. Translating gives CASRAVNSGETQYF.

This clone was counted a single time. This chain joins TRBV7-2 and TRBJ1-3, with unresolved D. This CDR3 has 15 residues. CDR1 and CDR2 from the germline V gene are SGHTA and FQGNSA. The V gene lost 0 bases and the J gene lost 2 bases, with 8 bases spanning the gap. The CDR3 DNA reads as TGTGCCAGCAGCTTAGCGGATACAGCTGGAAACACCATATATTTT. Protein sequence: CASSLADTAGNTIYF.

The CDR3 sequence: CASSPRGGNEQYF. CDR3 DNA: TGTGCCAGCAGCCCGCGTGGCGGGAACGAGCAGTACTTC. The rearrangement uses TRBV7-9 and TRBJ2-7; possible D gene TRBD2, 6 bases. The V and J ends lost 5 bases and 5 bases respectively, with 13 bases between them. From germline, CDR1 is SEHNR and CDR2 FQNEAQ (reference sequence). The CDR3 covers 13 residues.

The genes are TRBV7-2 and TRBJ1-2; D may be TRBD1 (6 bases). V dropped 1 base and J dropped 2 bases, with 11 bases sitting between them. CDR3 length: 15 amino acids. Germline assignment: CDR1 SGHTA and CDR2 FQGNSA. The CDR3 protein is CASSLGSGQNYGYTF. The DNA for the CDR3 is TGTGCCAGCAGCTTAGGGTCGGGACAAAACTATGGCTACACCTTC.

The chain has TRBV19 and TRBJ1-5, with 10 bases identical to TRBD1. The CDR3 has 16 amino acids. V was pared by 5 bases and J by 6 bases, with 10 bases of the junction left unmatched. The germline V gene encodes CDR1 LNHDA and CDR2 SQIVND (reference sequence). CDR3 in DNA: TGTGCCAGTAGTTCCTTTGGGACAGGGGACGGTCAGCCCCAGCATTTT. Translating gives CASSSFGTGDGQPQHF.

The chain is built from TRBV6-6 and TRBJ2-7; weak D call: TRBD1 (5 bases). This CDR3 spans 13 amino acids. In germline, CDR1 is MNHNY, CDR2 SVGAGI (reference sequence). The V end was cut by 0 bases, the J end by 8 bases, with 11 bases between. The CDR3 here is CASSYSGARKQYF. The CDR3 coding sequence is TGTGCCAGCAGTTACTCTGGGGCGCGGAAGCAGTACTTC.

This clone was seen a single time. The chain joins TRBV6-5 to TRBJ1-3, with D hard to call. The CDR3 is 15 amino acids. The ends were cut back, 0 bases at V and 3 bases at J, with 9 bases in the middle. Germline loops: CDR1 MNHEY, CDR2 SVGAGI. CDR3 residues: CASSYSKDYGNTIYF. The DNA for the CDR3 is TGTGCCAGCAGTTACTCGAAGGACTATGGAAACACCATATATTTT.

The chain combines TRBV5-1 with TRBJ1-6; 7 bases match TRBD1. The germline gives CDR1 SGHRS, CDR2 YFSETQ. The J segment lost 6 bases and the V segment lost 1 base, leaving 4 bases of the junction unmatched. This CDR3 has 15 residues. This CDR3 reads CASSLPDRVNSPLHF. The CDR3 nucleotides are TGCGCCAGCAGCTTGCCAGACAGGGTTAATTCACCCCTCCACTTT.

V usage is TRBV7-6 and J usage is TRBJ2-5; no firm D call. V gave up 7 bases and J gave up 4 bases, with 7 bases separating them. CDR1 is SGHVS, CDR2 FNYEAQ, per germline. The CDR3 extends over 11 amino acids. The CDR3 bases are TGTGCCAGCAAGAACGGAGAGACCCAGTACTTC. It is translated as CASKNGETQYF.

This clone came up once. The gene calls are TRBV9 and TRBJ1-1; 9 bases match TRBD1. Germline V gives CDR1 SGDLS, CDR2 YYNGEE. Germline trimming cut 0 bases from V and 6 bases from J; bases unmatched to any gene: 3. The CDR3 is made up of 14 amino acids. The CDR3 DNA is TGTGCCAGCAGCGTAGTCGGGGACAGGGCTGAAGCTTTCTTT. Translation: CASSVVGDRAEAFF.

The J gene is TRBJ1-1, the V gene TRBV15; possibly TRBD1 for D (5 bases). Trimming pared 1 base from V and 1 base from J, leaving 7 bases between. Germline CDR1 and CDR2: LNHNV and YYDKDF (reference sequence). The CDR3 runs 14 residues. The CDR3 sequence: CATSRGRGNTEAFF. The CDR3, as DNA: TGTGCCACCAGCAGAGGGAGGGGGAACACTGAAGCTTTCTTT.